The rows below give T cell receptor beta chains drawn from one sample of a study of blood T cell repertoires in COVID-19. Profiling relied on immunoSEQ multiplex PCR, and the TCRdb table lists in-frame clones only, not all of them. The table lists about 270,000 clones, under 95% of them singletons. Sequencing input: PBMCs or T cells enriched from blood (not recorded which). The receptors shown here come from a middle-aged man who had been exposed to COVID-19. The CDR3 runs from the conserved cysteine through the conserved F or W. D genes are given only for firm matches. Only some rows state a clone size, as once, few, many or a class for expanded clones.

d_gene: .
j_gene: TRBJ2-7
v_gene: TRBV30
abundance: .
CDR3nt: TGTGCCTGGAGTGAAGCCAGGGGATGGGGATACGAGCAGTACTTC
CDR3aa: CAWSEARGWGYEQYF

d_gene: TRBD1
j_gene: TRBJ1-2
v_gene: TRBV29-1
abundance: .
CDR3nt: TGCAGCGTCCCTACAGGGGATGAGGATGGCTACACCTTC
CDR3aa: CSVPTGDEDGYTF

d_gene: TRBD2
j_gene: TRBJ2-1
v_gene: TRBV24-1
abundance: .
CDR3nt: TGTGCCACCAGTGATCGGACTAGCGGGAGAAGGCATGAGCAGTTCTTC
CDR3aa: CATSDRTSGRRHEQFF

d_gene: TRBD2
j_gene: TRBJ2-7
v_gene: TRBV12-5
abundance: .
CDR3nt: TGTGCTAGTGGTTTGCCCTTGGCGGGAGGGTACGAGCAGTACTTC
CDR3aa: CASGLPLAGGYEQYF

d_gene: TRBD2
j_gene: TRBJ2-4
v_gene: TRBV11-2
abundance: .
CDR3nt: TGTGCCAGCAGCTTATCCGGGACTAGCGGGAGGCTTCAAAACATTCAGTACTTC
CDR3aa: CASSLSGTSGRLQNIQYF

d_gene: .
j_gene: TRBJ1-4
v_gene: TRBV7-8
abundance: .
CDR3nt: TGTGCCAGCAGCTTACGCAGAGGGAACGAAAAACTGTTTTTT
CDR3aa: CASSLRRGNEKLFF

d_gene: .
j_gene: TRBJ1-2
v_gene: TRBV9
abundance: once
CDR3nt: TGTGCCAGCAGCGTAGGGGTACTAGCTAACTATGGCTACACCTTC
CDR3aa: CASSVGVLANYGYTF

d_gene: .
j_gene: TRBJ1-2
v_gene: TRBV28
abundance: once
CDR3nt: TGTGCCAGCAGACTTGGAGGTTCCCCTAACTATGGCTACACCTTC
CDR3aa: CASRLGGSPNYGYTF

d_gene: TRBD1
j_gene: TRBJ2-5
v_gene: TRBV5-1
abundance: .
CDR3nt: TGCGCCAGCAGCACCATTGGACAGGGGGCAGGAGAGACCCAGTACTTC
CDR3aa: CASSTIGQGAGETQYF

d_gene: TRBD2
j_gene: TRBJ2-1
v_gene: TRBV6-1
abundance: .
CDR3nt: TGTGCCAGCAGTGAAACTAGCGGGAGTTCCTACAATGAGCAGTTCTTC
CDR3aa: CASSETSGSSYNEQFF

d_gene: .
j_gene: TRBJ2-3
v_gene: TRBV5-1
abundance: .
CDR3nt: TGCGCCAGCAGCTTGGGTGCGTTTCCCACAGATACGCAGTATTTT
CDR3aa: CASSLGAFPTDTQYF

d_gene: .
j_gene: TRBJ1-1
v_gene: TRBV5-4
abundance: once
CDR3nt: TGTGCCAGCAGCTTGGAGGCGCAGGGCGACACTGAAGCTTTCTTT
CDR3aa: CASSLEAQGDTEAFF

d_gene: .
j_gene: TRBJ1-2
v_gene: TRBV6-5
abundance: .
CDR3nt: TGTGCCAGCAGTCCTCAGACAGTTAACTATGGCTACACCTTC
CDR3aa: CASSPQTVNYGYTF

d_gene: .
j_gene: TRBJ1-3
v_gene: TRBV5-6
abundance: .
CDR3nt: TGTGCCAGCAGCCTACAGGGCTCTGGAAACACCATATATTTT
CDR3aa: CASSLQGSGNTIYF

d_gene: TRBD1
j_gene: TRBJ1-1
v_gene: TRBV28
abundance: .
CDR3nt: TGTGCCAGCAGGCCTACCGGGACAGGGGGCACTGAAGCTTTCTTT
CDR3aa: CASRPTGTGGTEAFF

d_gene: TRBD2
j_gene: TRBJ2-2
v_gene: TRBV7-9
abundance: .
CDR3nt: TGTGCCAGCAGCCCTGGACTAGCGGGACTCACCGGGGAGCTGTTTTTT
CDR3aa: CASSPGLAGLTGELFF

d_gene: .
j_gene: TRBJ1-3
v_gene: TRBV30
abundance: once
CDR3nt: TGTGCCTGGAGTGTAACGGGGATTGGAAACACCATATATTTT
CDR3aa: CAWSVTGIGNTIYF

d_gene: TRBD1
j_gene: TRBJ1-5
v_gene: TRBV5-6
abundance: .
CDR3nt: TGTGCCAGCAGCTCCCGACAGGGTCGGGGTCAGCCCCAGCATTTT
CDR3aa: CASSSRQGRGQPQHF

d_gene: .
j_gene: TRBJ1-4
v_gene: TRBV10-3
abundance: once
CDR3nt: TGTGCCATCAGTGATTCGGACAGCAGGGGTGAAAAACTGTTTTTT
CDR3aa: CAISDSDSRGEKLFF

d_gene: .
j_gene: TRBJ2-6
v_gene: TRBV19
abundance: .
CDR3nt: TGTGCCAGTAGTAGCGAAACCGGGGCCAACGTCCTGACTTTC
CDR3aa: CASSSETGANVLTF

d_gene: .
j_gene: TRBJ2-3
v_gene: TRBV10-1
abundance: .
CDR3nt: TGCGCCAGCAGTGACCCTGGCACAGATACGCAGTATTTT
CDR3aa: CASSDPGTDTQYF

d_gene: TRBD2
j_gene: TRBJ2-7
v_gene: TRBV7-9
abundance: .
CDR3nt: TGTGCCAGCAGCCCTCGACTAGCGGGAGAGGGAGAGCAGTACTTC
CDR3aa: CASSPRLAGEGEQYF

d_gene: .
j_gene: TRBJ1-5
v_gene: TRBV30
abundance: .
CDR3nt: TGTGCCTGGAGTTCCTGGACAGAAGTCGATCAGCCCCAGCATTTT
CDR3aa: CAWSSWTEVDQPQHF

d_gene: .
j_gene: TRBJ2-7
v_gene: TRBV2
abundance: .
CDR3nt: TGTGCCAGCGGCTCAGAATACGAGCAGTACTTC
CDR3aa: CASGSEYEQYF

d_gene: .
j_gene: TRBJ1-1
v_gene: TRBV3-1/TRBV3-2
abundance: .
CDR3nt: TGTGCCAGCAGCCAAGCAACAGGGTACGGTGAAGCTTTCTTT
CDR3aa: CASSQATGYGEAFF

d_gene: .
j_gene: TRBJ1-6
v_gene: TRBV9
abundance: .
CDR3nt: TGTGCCAGCAGCGTAGGGGGCTTCTTCTATAATTCACCCCTCCACTTT
CDR3aa: CASSVGGFFYNSPLHF

d_gene: .
j_gene: TRBJ1-2
v_gene: TRBV28
abundance: .
CDR3nt: TGTGCCAGCACCGAAGCCCTTTACTCCAACTATGGCTACACCTTC
CDR3aa: CASTEALYSNYGYTF

d_gene: TRBD2
j_gene: TRBJ2-7
v_gene: TRBV14
abundance: .
CDR3nt: TGTGCCAGCAGCCAACGGACTAGAGGGAACGAGCAGTACTTC
CDR3aa: CASSQRTRGNEQYF

d_gene: TRBD1
j_gene: TRBJ1-1
v_gene: TRBV7-9
abundance: .
CDR3nt: TGTGCCAGCAGCTCAGTAGCAGAGGGGGCCGTTGACACTGAAGCTTTCTTT
CDR3aa: CASSSVAEGAVDTEAFF

d_gene: .
j_gene: TRBJ1-3
v_gene: TRBV28
abundance: once
CDR3nt: TGTGCCAGCACTCTCAGGGGCTCTGGAAACACCATATATTTT
CDR3aa: CASTLRGSGNTIYF

d_gene: TRBD1
j_gene: TRBJ1-2
v_gene: TRBV28
abundance: .
CDR3nt: TGTGCCAGCAGACTCCAGGGACAGGGGGCGGGTGGCTACACCTTC
CDR3aa: CASRLQGQGAGGYTF

d_gene: TRBD1
j_gene: TRBJ2-6
v_gene: TRBV7-2
abundance: .
CDR3nt: TGTGCCAGCAGCTTAAGGGGGCTTGGGGCCAACGTCCTGACTTTC
CDR3aa: CASSLRGLGANVLTF

d_gene: .
j_gene: TRBJ1-4
v_gene: TRBV20-1
abundance: .
CDR3nt: TGCAGTGCTACCTATAATGAAAAACTGTTTTTT
CDR3aa: CSATYNEKLFF

d_gene: .
j_gene: TRBJ2-7
v_gene: TRBV7-2
abundance: .
CDR3nt: TGTGCCAGCAGCTTAGTGAAAGCGGGTAGGAACGAGCAGTACTTC
CDR3aa: CASSLVKAGRNEQYF

d_gene: TRBD1
j_gene: TRBJ1-3
v_gene: TRBV7-6
abundance: .
CDR3nt: TGTGCCAGCAGTCCTACAGGGGTGGCTCGAGGAAACACCATATATTTT
CDR3aa: CASSPTGVARGNTIYF

d_gene: TRBD2
j_gene: TRBJ2-1
v_gene: TRBV5-1
abundance: .
CDR3nt: TGCGCCAGCAGCTTGGGGACTAGCAATGAGCAGTTCTTC
CDR3aa: CASSLGTSNEQFF

d_gene: .
j_gene: TRBJ1-1
v_gene: TRBV4-3
abundance: .
CDR3nt: TGCGCCAGCAGCCAAGATGATAACAGGGCGAGAACTGAAGCTTTCTTT
CDR3aa: CASSQDDNRARTEAFF

d_gene: TRBD2
j_gene: TRBJ2-5
v_gene: TRBV29-1
abundance: .
CDR3nt: TGCAGCGTTGTTCCACTAGCGGGATTAGAGACCCAGTACTTC
CDR3aa: CSVVPLAGLETQYF

d_gene: TRBD2
j_gene: TRBJ2-3
v_gene: TRBV12-3/TRBV12-4
abundance: .
CDR3nt: TGTGCCACCTCGGGGGGGGCGACAGATACGCAGTATTTT
CDR3aa: CATSGGATDTQYF

d_gene: .
j_gene: TRBJ1-4
v_gene: TRBV6-1
abundance: .
CDR3nt: TGTGCCAGCAGTGAAGGGGCAGGGGATGTAAATGAAAAACTGTTTTTT
CDR3aa: CASSEGAGDVNEKLFF

d_gene: .
j_gene: TRBJ1-2
v_gene: TRBV21-1
abundance: .
CDR3nt: TGTGCCAGCAGCGTAGGACCGGGACAGGGGTATGGCTACACCTTC
CDR3aa: CASSVGPGQGYGYTF

d_gene: .
j_gene: TRBJ2-7
v_gene: TRBV14
abundance: .
CDR3nt: TGTGCCAGCAGCCAAGGTGCGGATTCCTACGAGCAGTACTTC
CDR3aa: CASSQGADSYEQYF

d_gene: TRBD1
j_gene: TRBJ2-2
v_gene: TRBV3-1/TRBV3-2
abundance: .
CDR3nt: TGTGCCAGCAGCCCATTGGGACAGGGAAGCACCGGGGAGCTGTTTTTT
CDR3aa: CASSPLGQGSTGELFF

d_gene: TRBD2
j_gene: TRBJ2-7
v_gene: TRBV12-5
abundance: .
CDR3nt: TGTGCTAGTGGTTTGGTACCTAGCGGGAGTCCTCACGAGCAGTACTTC
CDR3aa: CASGLVPSGSPHEQYF

d_gene: TRBD1
j_gene: TRBJ1-4
v_gene: TRBV5-1
abundance: .
CDR3nt: TGCGCCAGCAGCCCCGGACAGGGTTACGAAAAACTGTTTTTT
CDR3aa: CASSPGQGYEKLFF

d_gene: TRBD1
j_gene: TRBJ1-5
v_gene: TRBV19
abundance: .
CDR3nt: TGTGCCAGTAGCAAGACAGGGGGTGGTAATCAGCCCCAGCATTTT
CDR3aa: CASSKTGGGNQPQHF

d_gene: .
j_gene: TRBJ1-4
v_gene: TRBV7-9
abundance: few
CDR3nt: TGTGCCAGCAGACCCCAGGGCGGTGAAAAACTGTTTTTT
CDR3aa: CASRPQGGEKLFF

d_gene: TRBD1
j_gene: TRBJ2-2
v_gene: TRBV11-3
abundance: once
CDR3nt: TGTGCCAGCAGATCCCGACAGGGGCAGACGAGCACCGGGGAGCTGTTTTTT
CDR3aa: CASRSRQGQTSTGELFF

d_gene: .
j_gene: TRBJ2-1
v_gene: TRBV7-2
abundance: .
CDR3nt: TGTGCCAGCAGCTCCATCTGGGGTGGGCTAGCGACAAACACCGGGCAGTTCTTC
CDR3aa: CASSSIWGGLATNTGQFF

d_gene: .
j_gene: TRBJ1-2
v_gene: TRBV7-2
abundance: .
CDR3nt: TGTGCCAGCAGCTCTTATTACAGGGCCAATGGCTACACCTTC
CDR3aa: CASSSYYRANGYTF

d_gene: .
j_gene: TRBJ2-7
v_gene: TRBV12-3/TRBV12-4
abundance: once
CDR3nt: TGTGCCAGCAGCCCTGGGCCCTACGAGCAGTACTTC
CDR3aa: CASSPGPYEQYF

d_gene: .
j_gene: TRBJ2-7
v_gene: TRBV28
abundance: .
CDR3nt: TGTGCCAGCAGTCCGAGGGGGACCGACGAGCAGTACTTC
CDR3aa: CASSPRGTDEQYF

d_gene: .
j_gene: TRBJ1-1
v_gene: TRBV29-1
abundance: .
CDR3nt: TGCAGCGTTCACAGGCAGCCGAACACTGAAGCTTTCTTT
CDR3aa: CSVHRQPNTEAFF

d_gene: .
j_gene: TRBJ2-5
v_gene: TRBV29-1
abundance: .
CDR3nt: TGCAGCGTCGATGTGGGGGGAGGAGAGACCCAGTACTTC
CDR3aa: CSVDVGGGETQYF